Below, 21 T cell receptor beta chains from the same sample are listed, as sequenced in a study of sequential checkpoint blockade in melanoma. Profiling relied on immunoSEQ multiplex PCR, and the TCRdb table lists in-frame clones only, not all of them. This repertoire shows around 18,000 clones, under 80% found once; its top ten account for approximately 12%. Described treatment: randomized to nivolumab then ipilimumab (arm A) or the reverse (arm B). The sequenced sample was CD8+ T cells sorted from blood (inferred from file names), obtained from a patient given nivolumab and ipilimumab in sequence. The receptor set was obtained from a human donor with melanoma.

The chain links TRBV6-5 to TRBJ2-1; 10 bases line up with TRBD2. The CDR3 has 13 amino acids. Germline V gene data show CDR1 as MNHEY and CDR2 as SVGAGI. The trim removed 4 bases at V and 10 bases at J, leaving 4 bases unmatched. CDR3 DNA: TGTGCCAGCAGTTCGACTAGCGGGTGGGAGCAGTTCTTC. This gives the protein CASSSTSGWEQFF.

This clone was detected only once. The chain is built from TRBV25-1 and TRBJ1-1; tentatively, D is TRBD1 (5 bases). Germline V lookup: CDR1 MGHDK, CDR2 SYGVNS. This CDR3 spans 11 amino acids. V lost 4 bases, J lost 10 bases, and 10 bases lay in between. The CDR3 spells CASSAGGRAFF. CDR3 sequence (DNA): TGTGCCAGCAGTGCGGGGGGGAGAGCTTTCTTT.

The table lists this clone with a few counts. The CDR3 here is CASSLAAAGRLDGYTF. In DNA, the CDR3 is TGTGCCAGCAGCTTAGCGGCGGCAGGGAGGTTGGATGGCTACACCTTC. J is TRBJ1-2 and V is TRBV11-3; perhaps TRBD1 as D (5 bases). The CDR3 sequence is 16 residues long. Trimming removed 1 base from V and 6 bases from J, with 18 bases in between. In germline, CDR1 is SGHNT, CDR2 YENEEA.

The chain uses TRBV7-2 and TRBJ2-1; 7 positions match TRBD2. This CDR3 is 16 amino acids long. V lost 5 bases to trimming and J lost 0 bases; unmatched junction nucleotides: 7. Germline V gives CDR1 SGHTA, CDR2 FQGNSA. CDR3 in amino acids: CASSRWWGGSYNEQFF. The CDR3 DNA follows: TGTGCCAGCAGCCGTTGGTGGGGGGGCTCCTACAATGAGCAGTTCTTC.

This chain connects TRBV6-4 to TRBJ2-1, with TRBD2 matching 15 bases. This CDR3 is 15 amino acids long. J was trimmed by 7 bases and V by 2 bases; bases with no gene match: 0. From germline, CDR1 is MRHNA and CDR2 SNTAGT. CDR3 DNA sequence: TGTGCCAGCAGTGACGGGACTAGCGGGGGGAATGAGCAGTTCTTC. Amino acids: CASSDGTSGGNEQFF.

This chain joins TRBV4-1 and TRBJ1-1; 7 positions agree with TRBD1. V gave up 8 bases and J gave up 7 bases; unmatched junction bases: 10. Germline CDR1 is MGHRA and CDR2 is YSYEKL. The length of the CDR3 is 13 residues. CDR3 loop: CASGRQGLVEAFF. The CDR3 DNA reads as TGCGCCAGCGGTAGACAGGGCCTCGTTGAAGCTTTCTTT.

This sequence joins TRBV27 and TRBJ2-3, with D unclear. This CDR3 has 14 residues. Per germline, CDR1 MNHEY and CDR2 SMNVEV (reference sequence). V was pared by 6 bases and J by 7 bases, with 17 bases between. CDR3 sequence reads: CASSQVHPGYTQYF. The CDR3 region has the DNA TGTGCCAGCAGCCAAGTCCACCCCGGTTATACGCAGTATTTT.

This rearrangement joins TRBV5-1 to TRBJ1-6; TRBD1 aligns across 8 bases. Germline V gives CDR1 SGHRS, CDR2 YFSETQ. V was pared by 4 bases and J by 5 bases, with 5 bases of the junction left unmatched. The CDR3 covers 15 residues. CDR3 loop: CASSPTGANNSPLHF. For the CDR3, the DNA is TGCGCCAGCAGCCCGACAGGGGCCAATAATTCACCCCTCCACTTT.

The CDR3 loop reads CASSLSQRVGTEAFF. The CDR3 DNA sequence: TGTGCCAGCAGTTTATCCCAGAGGGTTGGCACTGAAGCTTTCTTT. This sequence joins TRBV27 and TRBJ1-1; D ambiguous. V was pared by 0 bases and J by 4 bases, with 12 bases between. The CDR3 is made up of 15 amino acids. Germline V gene sequence: CDR1 MNHEY, CDR2 SMNVEV (reference sequence).

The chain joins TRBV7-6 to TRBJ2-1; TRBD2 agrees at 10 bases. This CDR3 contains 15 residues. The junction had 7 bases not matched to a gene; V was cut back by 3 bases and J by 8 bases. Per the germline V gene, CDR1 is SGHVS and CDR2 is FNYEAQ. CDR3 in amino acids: CASSFLAGAYDEQFF. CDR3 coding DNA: TGTGCCAGCAGCTTTCTAGCGGGAGCTTATGATGAGCAGTTCTTC.

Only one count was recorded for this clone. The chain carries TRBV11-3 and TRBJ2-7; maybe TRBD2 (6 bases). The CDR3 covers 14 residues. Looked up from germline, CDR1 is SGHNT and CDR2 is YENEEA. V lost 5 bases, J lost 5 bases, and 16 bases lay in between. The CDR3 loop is CASSLAGTGDEQYF. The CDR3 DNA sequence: TGTGCCAGCAGCCTGGCGGGAACCGGGGACGAGCAGTACTTC.

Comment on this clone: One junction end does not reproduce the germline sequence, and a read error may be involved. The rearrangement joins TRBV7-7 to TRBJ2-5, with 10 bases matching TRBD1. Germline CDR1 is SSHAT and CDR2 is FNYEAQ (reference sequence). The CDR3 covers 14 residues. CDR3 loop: CASSPDRGRETQYF. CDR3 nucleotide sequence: TGTGCTAGCAGCCCCGACAGGGGGCGAGAGACCCAGTACTTC.

CDR3 bases: TGTGCCAGCAGCAAAGTTTCCCCGGGGGAGGGGGACACTGAAGCTTTCTTT. Encoded protein: CASSKVSPGEGDTEAFF. V is TRBV21-1 and J is TRBJ1-1. TRBV21-1 counts as a pseudogene. This CDR3 has 17 amino acids.

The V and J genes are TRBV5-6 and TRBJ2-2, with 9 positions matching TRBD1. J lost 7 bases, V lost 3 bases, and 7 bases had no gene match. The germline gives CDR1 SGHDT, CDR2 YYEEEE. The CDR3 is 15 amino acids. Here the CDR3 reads CASSSGTGYGGELFF. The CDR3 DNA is TGTGCCAGCAGCTCCGGGACAGGGTACGGCGGGGAGCTGTTTTTT. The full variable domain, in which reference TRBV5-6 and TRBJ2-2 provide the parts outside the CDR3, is DAGVTQSPTHLIKTRGQQVTLRCSPKSGHDTVSWYQQALGQGPQFIFQYYEEEERQRGNFPDRFSGHQFPNYSSELNVNALLLGDSALYLCASSSGTGYGGELFFGEGSRLTVL.

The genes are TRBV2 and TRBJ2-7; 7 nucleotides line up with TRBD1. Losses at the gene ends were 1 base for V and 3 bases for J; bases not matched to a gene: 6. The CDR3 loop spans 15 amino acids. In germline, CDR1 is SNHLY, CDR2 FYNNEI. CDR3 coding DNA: TGTGCCAGCAGTGAAGGAGGGGGCGGTAGCTACGAGCAGTACTTC. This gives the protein CASSEGGGGSYEQYF.

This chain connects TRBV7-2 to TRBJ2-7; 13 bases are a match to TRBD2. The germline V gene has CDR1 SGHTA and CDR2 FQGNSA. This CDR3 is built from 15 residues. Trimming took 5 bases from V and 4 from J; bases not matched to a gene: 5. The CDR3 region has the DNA TGTGCCAGCAGCCCATGGACTAGCGGGGGATACGAGCAGTACTTC. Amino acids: CASSPWTSGGYEQYF.

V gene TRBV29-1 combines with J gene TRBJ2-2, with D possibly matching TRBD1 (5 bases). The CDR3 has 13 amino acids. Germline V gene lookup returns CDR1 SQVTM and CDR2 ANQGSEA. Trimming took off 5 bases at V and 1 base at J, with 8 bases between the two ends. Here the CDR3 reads CSVLQENTGELFF. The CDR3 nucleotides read TGCAGCGTTTTACAGGAGAACACCGGGGAGCTGTTTTTT.

This chain's CDR3 is CASSIFQGSYGYTF. The CDR3 DNA reads as TGTGCCAGTAGTATCTTTCAGGGTAGCTATGGCTACACCTTC. This chain connects TRBV19 to TRBJ1-2, with D maybe TRBD1 (5 bases). Germline V CDR1 and CDR2: LNHDA, SQIVND (reference sequence). The ends were cut back, 3 bases at V and 4 bases at J, with 12 bases in the middle. The CDR3 sequence is 14 residues long.

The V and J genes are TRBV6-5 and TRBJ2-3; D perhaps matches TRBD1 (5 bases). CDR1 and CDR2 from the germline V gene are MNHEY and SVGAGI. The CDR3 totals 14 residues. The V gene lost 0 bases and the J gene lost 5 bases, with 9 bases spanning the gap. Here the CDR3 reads CASSYSQGLDTQYF. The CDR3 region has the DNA TGTGCCAGCAGTTACTCCCAGGGATTAGATACGCAGTATTTT.

In nucleotides, the CDR3 is TGCGCCAGCAGCTCCGGGGGGGTTTATGAGCAGTTCTTC. Its protein product is CASSSGGVYEQFF. The chain has TRBV5-1 and TRBJ2-1; 8 bases match TRBD2. The ends lost 3 bases at V and 8 bases at J; junction bases unmatched: 4. Germline V gene sequence: CDR1 SGHRS, CDR2 YFSETQ. The CDR3 is 13 amino acids.

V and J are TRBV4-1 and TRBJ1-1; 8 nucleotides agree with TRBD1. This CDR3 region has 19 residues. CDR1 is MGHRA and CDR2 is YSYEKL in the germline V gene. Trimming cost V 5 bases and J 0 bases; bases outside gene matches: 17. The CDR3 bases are TGCGCCAGCAGCGGCAACCCCCAGACAGGGGCGTCGGTGAACACTGAAGCTTTCTTT. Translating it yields CASSGNPQTGASVNTEAFF.